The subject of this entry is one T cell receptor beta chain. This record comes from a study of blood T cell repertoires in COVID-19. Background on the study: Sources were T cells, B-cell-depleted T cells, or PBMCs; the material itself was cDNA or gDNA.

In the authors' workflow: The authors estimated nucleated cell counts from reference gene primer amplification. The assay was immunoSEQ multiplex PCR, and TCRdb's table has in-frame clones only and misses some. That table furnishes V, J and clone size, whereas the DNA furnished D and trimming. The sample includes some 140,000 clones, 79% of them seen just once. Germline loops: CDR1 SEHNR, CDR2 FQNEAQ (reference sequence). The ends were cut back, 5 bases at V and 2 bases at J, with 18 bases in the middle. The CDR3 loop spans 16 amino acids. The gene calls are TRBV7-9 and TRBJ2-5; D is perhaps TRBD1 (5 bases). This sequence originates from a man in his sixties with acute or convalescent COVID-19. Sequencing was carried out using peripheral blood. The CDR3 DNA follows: TGTGCCAGCAGCCCCTTGCAGGGCCGCCTTCAAGAGACCCAGTACTTC. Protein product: CASSPLQGRLQETQYF.